One and the same sample provided the 5 T cell receptor beta chains below, sequenced in a study of blood T cells in healthy people across ages. A J-beta primer mix and a sample-barcoded 5' primer were used in a second PCR of about 7 to 11 cycles. TCRdb redid the calling of the 5' RACE reads with MiXCR, one entry per CDR3 protein. The profile shows approximately 730,000 distinct CDR3 sequences, roughly 44% of them singletons. The sequenced material came from blood. The receptors originated from a woman aged 60 to 75 in good health.

This clonotype has just a few counts. The chain couples TRBV6-1 to TRBJ2-1; D is unclear. Looked up from germline, CDR1 is MNHNS and CDR2 is SASEGT. V lost 0 bases and J lost 3, with 9 bases in between. CDR3 length: 15 residues. The CDR3 protein is CASSEANSYYNEQFF. CDR3 nucleotides: TGTGCCAGCAGTGAAGCTAATAGCTACTACAATGAGCAGTTCTTC.

The CDR3 DNA reads TGTGCCACCAGTGATTTGCAGAGTGACGAGCAGTACTTC. Protein: CATSDLQSDEQYF. The chain has TRBV24-1 and TRBJ2-5; D is uncertain. The end of the DNA fits TRBJ2-7 better, so the J call may be wrong. Germline V CDR1 and CDR2: KGHDR, SFDVKD. The CDR3 runs 13 residues.

This clonotype occurred a few times. The chain has TRBV15 and TRBJ2-7; no reliable D call. This CDR3 has 14 amino acids. The germline V gene encodes CDR1 LNHNV and CDR2 YYDKDF (reference sequence). The V and J ends lost 0 bases and 4 bases respectively, with 10 bases between them. The CDR3 loop reads CATSRDLDSYEQYF. The CDR3 nucleotides are TGTGCCACCAGCAGAGATTTAGATTCGTACGAGCAGTACTTC.

V and J are TRBV18 and TRBJ2-7; D is unresolved. The germline V gene has CDR1 KGHSH and CDR2 LQKENI. CDR3 length equals 12 residues. V was trimmed by 6 bases and J by 0 bases, leaving 6 bases between them. The CDR3: CASSWSSYEQYF. The CDR3 DNA is TGTGCCAGCTCTTGGAGCTCCTACGAGCAGTACTTC.

This clonotype appeared a few times. V usage is TRBV6-2 or TRBV6-3 and J usage is TRBJ2-5; 13 bases fit TRBD2. V shed 10 bases and J 3 bases; nucleotides not matched to a gene: 8. CDR1 MNHEY and CDR2 SVGEGT come from the germline V gene. The CDR3 is made up of 15 amino acids. The CDR3 DNA is TGTGCCATCGCACCGGGACTAGCGGGGAAAGAGACCCAGTACTTC. It translates to CAIAPGLAGKETQYF.